These 25 T cell receptor beta chains were sequenced from one sample in a study of T cells in Graves' hyperthyroidism and ophthalmopathy. Amplified TCR beta CDR3 regions came from RNA transcripts. The TCR CDR3 first-round RT-PCR relied on the HTBI primer set. TCRdb re-called the multiplex PCR reads through MiXCR, storing one row per CDR3 protein. The table shows approximately 720,000 distinct CDR3 sequences, with around a sixth occurring only once. Sequenced: blood. All receptors come from a woman between 50 and 59 years old with Graves' hyperthyroidism that later progressed to Graves' ophthalmopathy.

The CDR3 protein is CASSKTGGAGGYTF. CDR3 coding DNA: TGTGCCAGCAGTAAGACAGGGGGCGCGGGTGGCTACACCTTC. The chain employs TRBV25-1 and TRBJ1-2; 10 bases match TRBD1. This CDR3 has 14 amino acids. Germline CDR1 reads MGHDK; CDR2 reads SYGVNS. With 5 bases clipped from V and 7 bases from J, the junction kept 7 bases outside the gene matches.

This clonotype was counted at least ten times. V and J are TRBV27 and TRBJ2-1, with TRBD2 matching 10 bases. Unmatched junction bases numbered 7, after V lost 2 bases and J lost 3 bases. This CDR3 contains 17 residues. CDR1 is MNHEY and CDR2 is SMNVEV in the germline V gene (reference sequence). CDR3 in DNA: TGTGCCAGCAGTTTAGGATTATTAGCGGGGGGCTACAATGAGCAGTTCTTC. Its translation: CASSLGLLAGGYNEQFF.

V gene TRBV29-1 combines with J gene TRBJ2-3, with 8 bases lining up with TRBD2. The J segment lost 0 bases and the V segment lost 1 base, leaving 12 bases of the junction unmatched. CDR3 length: 18 residues. The V gene's germline CDR1 is SQVTM and CDR2 ANQGSEA. CDR3 coding DNA: TGCAGCGTTGAAGTATCAGGGGATCGGGGGGGAAGCACAGATACGCAGTATTTT. Protein sequence: CSVEVSGDRGGSTDTQYF.

This clonotype was seen a handful of times. This sequence joins TRBV27 and TRBJ1-1; no firm D call. V lost 0 bases and J 6 bases, leaving 14 bases between the germline ends. Per germline, CDR1 MNHEY and CDR2 SMNVEV (reference sequence). The length of the CDR3 is 15 residues. Written as DNA, the CDR3 is TGTGCCAGCAGTTTATCCCCTCAACTTGGGGCTGAAGCTTTCTTT. It translates to CASSLSPQLGAEAFF.

The rearrangement links TRBV7-2 to TRBJ2-5, with D unclear. Trimming left V 4 bases short and J 8 bases short, with 11 bases between. This CDR3 comprises 12 residues. CDR1 is SGHTA and CDR2 is FQGNSA in the germline V gene. The CDR3 reads CASSSVTRTQYF. In DNA, the CDR3 is TGTGCCAGCAGCTCCGTCACACGTACCCAGTACTTC.

In this sample, this clonotype turned up a few times. V is TRBV7-2 and J is TRBJ1-2; tentative D call: TRBD1 (6 bases). Per the germline V gene, CDR1 is SGHTA and CDR2 is FQGNSA. The CDR3 sequence is 13 residues long. The V and J ends lost 6 bases and 5 bases respectively, with 13 bases between them. The CDR3 is CASRPKGVYGYTF. Written as DNA, the CDR3 is TGTGCCAGCAGGCCCAAGGGGGTTTATGGCTACACCTTC.

Note on this clonotype: One end of the junction varies from germline; a read error may be responsible. The chain recombines TRBV20-1 with TRBJ1-2, with 12 bases lining up with TRBD1. The CDR3 spans 16 residues. Germline V gene data show CDR1 as DFQATT and CDR2 as SNEGSKA (reference sequence). The CDR3 loop is CSARDRDRGRSYGYTF. CDR3 bases: TGCAGTGCAAGAGACCGGGACAGGGGGCGATCGTATGGCTACACCTTC.

The rearrangement uses TRBV2 and TRBJ2-3; 9 bases map to TRBD1. V gave up 6 bases and J gave up 2 bases; unmatched junction bases: 9. The CDR3 consists of 16 residues. CDR1 and CDR2 from the germline V gene are SNHLY and FYNNEI. CDR3 DNA sequence: TGTGCCAGCAGCGTTGACAGGGGGGGAGACACAGATACGCAGTATTTT. Amino acid sequence: CASSVDRGGDTDTQYF.

This clonotype showed up just a few times. The chain uses TRBV29-1 and TRBJ1-1; D is ambiguous. This CDR3 has 17 amino acids. Germline CDR1 and CDR2: SQVTM and ANQGSEA. With 6 bases removed from V and 0 bases from J, the gap between germline ends came to 23 bases. In nucleotides, the CDR3 is TGCAGCGTGGAACCCATCCCGATGGTAGGCATGAACACTGAAGCTTTCTTT. Translation gives CSVEPIPMVGMNTEAFF.

This clonotype has more than one count but fewer than ten. This chain links TRBV19 with TRBJ1-1; D not certain. V was pared by 2 bases and J by 7 bases, with 11 bases between. Germline V lookup: CDR1 LNHDA, CDR2 SQIVND (reference sequence). CDR3 length equals 13 residues. The CDR3 sequence is CASSIQAYFEAFF. The CDR3 nucleotides are TGTGCCAGTAGTATACAGGCCTACTTTGAAGCTTTCTTT.

The chain combines TRBV4-1 with TRBJ2-7; the D gene could be TRBD1 or TRBD2 (5 bases each). CDR3 size: 18 residues. Germline V lookup: CDR1 MGHRA, CDR2 YSYEKL. V lost 3 bases, J lost 7 bases, and 28 bases lay in between. The CDR3 nucleotides read TGCGCCAGCAGCCAGTGGGCTGAGGGGCAGGCGATCTCTGGGGAGCAGTACTTC. It specifies CASSQWAEGQAISGEQYF.

The chain is built from TRBV5-1 and TRBJ2-7; D remains unclear. Germline assignment: CDR1 SGHRS and CDR2 YFSETQ. This CDR3 has 13 residues. Trimming took 1 base from V and 5 from J, leaving 10 bases between them. Here the CDR3 reads CASSLYPGDEQYF. The CDR3, as DNA: TGCGCCAGCAGCTTGTATCCAGGAGACGAGCAGTACTTC.

This clonotype occurred a few times. The chain has TRBV20-1 and TRBJ2-3; TRBD2 matches at 7 bases. This CDR3 has 15 amino acids. The trim removed 6 bases at V and 0 bases at J, leaving 9 bases unmatched. Germline CDR1 and CDR2: DFQATT and SNEGSKA (reference sequence). CDR3 in DNA: TGCAGTGCACCAAGACTAGCAGAGAGCACAGATACGCAGTATTTT. Translating gives CSAPRLAESTDTQYF.

This clonotype was found many times. One end of the junction is discordant with germline, which a read error may explain. The chain links TRBV7-7 to TRBJ1-1, with unresolved D. Germline V gives CDR1 SSHAT, CDR2 FNYEAQ (reference sequence). This CDR3 contains 13 residues. CDR3 DNA: TGTGCTAGCAGTCAGGCCTCAGGTACTGAAGCTTTCTTT. Protein: CASSQASGTEAFF.

This clonotype was counted between two and nine times. The genes are TRBV20-1 and TRBJ1-3; D call uncertain. In germline, CDR1 is DFQATT, CDR2 SNEGSKA (reference sequence). The germline V and J ends were trimmed by 2 bases and 5 bases, with 10 bases remaining between them. This CDR3 is built from 13 residues. The CDR3 region is CSARSGLRNTIYF. CDR3 coding DNA: TGCAGTGCTAGATCCGGACTGAGAAACACCATATATTTT.

This clonotype was found many times. The V and J genes are TRBV12-3 or TRBV12-4 and TRBJ2-3, with D perhaps assigned TRBD1 or TRBD2 (5 bases each). CDR3 size: 13 residues. V gave up 6 bases and J gave up 2 bases, with 9 bases separating them. The CDR3 sequence: CASRWDPTDTQYF. The DNA of the CDR3 is TGTGCCAGCAGGTGGGACCCCACAGATACGCAGTATTTT.

This clonotype has just a few counts. This sequence joins TRBV5-1 and TRBJ2-7; 11 positions match TRBD1. Germline V CDR1 and CDR2: SGHRS, YFSETQ. The CDR3 sequence is 15 residues long. V lost 3 bases to trimming and J lost 0 bases; unmatched junction nucleotides: 2. The CDR3 protein is CASSWGQGVSYEQYF. The CDR3 DNA is TGCGCCAGCAGCTGGGGACAGGGGGTCTCCTACGAGCAGTACTTC.

This chain uses TRBV10-3 with TRBJ2-2; the D is unclear. Germline CDR1 is ENHRY and CDR2 is SYGVKD. V was cut by 0 bases and J by 9 bases, with 8 bases left in between. This CDR3 is built from 13 residues. This chain's CDR3 is CAISESPGWELFF. DNA of the CDR3: TGTGCCATCAGTGAGTCTCCGGGCTGGGAGCTGTTTTTT.

This clonotype was recorded a few times. This sequence joins TRBV6-1 and TRBJ2-7; maybe TRBD1 (6 bases). This CDR3 is 13 amino acids long. CDR1 and CDR2 from the germline V gene are MNHNS and SASEGT. Trimming pared 6 bases from V and 3 bases from J, leaving 12 bases between. This chain's CDR3 is CASRERGGYEQYF. In nucleotides, the CDR3 is TGTGCCAGCAGAGAAAGAGGGGGCTACGAGCAGTACTTC.

V is TRBV7-9 and J is TRBJ1-2, with D perhaps TRBD1 (6 bases). The CDR3 is 18 residues long. CDR1 and CDR2 from the germline V gene are SEHNR and FQNEAQ (reference sequence). The V end lost 2 bases, the J end lost 1 base, and 20 bases lay between the germline ends. CDR3 residues: CASSLWGRGGARNYGYTF. CDR3 in DNA: TGTGCCAGCAGCTTATGGGGGCGGGGGGGGGCCCGTAACTATGGCTACACCTTC.

The table lists this clonotype with many counts. V and J are TRBV7-9 and TRBJ1-1; perhaps TRBD1 as D (5 bases). The V gene's germline CDR1 is SEHNR and CDR2 FQNEAQ (reference sequence). The CDR3 sequence is 14 residues long. Trimming cost V 6 bases and J 3 bases, with 14 bases left between them. CDR3 in amino acids: CASSRRPGDTEAFF. The DNA for the CDR3 is TGTGCCAGCAGTCGCCGACCGGGGGACACTGAAGCTTTCTTT.

This clonotype was observed a handful of times. The chain uses TRBV6-1 and TRBJ2-3, with 7 bases that match TRBD1. This CDR3 is built from 14 residues. CDR1 MNHNS and CDR2 SASEGT come from the germline V gene. V lost 3 bases and J lost 2; bases outside the gene matches: 2. The CDR3, as DNA: TGTGCCAGCAGTGAGAAGGGGGCCACAGATACGCAGTATTTT. Its protein is CASSEKGATDTQYF.

This clonotype was counted ten times or more. The CDR3 nucleotides read TGTGCCAGCAGCCACCGGGCCGTCGCGCAGTATTTT. As protein: CASSHRAVAQYF. V usage is TRBV3-1 and J usage is TRBJ2-3; D call uncertain. Trimming stripped 3 bases from V and 10 bases from J, with 11 bases between. Germline CDR1 LGHDT, CDR2 YNNKEL (reference sequence). This CDR3 is 12 amino acids long.

This clonotype was seen more than once but under ten times. This chain uses TRBV3-1 with TRBJ1-3; 8 nucleotides line up with TRBD1. Germline lookup yields CDR1 LGHDT and CDR2 YNNKEL (reference sequence). With 1 base clipped from V and 0 bases from J, the junction kept 5 bases outside the gene matches. This CDR3 is 17 amino acids long. The CDR3: CASSQVGDRSSGNTIYF. The CDR3 DNA follows: TGTGCCAGCAGCCAAGTGGGGGACAGGAGCTCTGGAAACACCATATATTTT.

This clonotype was picked up many times. This chain uses TRBV10-2 with TRBJ2-5; D might be TRBD2 (6 bases). The CDR3 is made up of 16 amino acids. V lost 4 bases and J 0 bases, leaving 15 bases between the germline ends. Germline V gives CDR1 WSHSY, CDR2 SAAADI. The CDR3 here is CASSVNSGPNQETQYF. The CDR3 region has the DNA TGCGCCAGCAGTGTGAATAGCGGACCGAACCAAGAGACCCAGTACTTC.